This T cell receptor beta chain appears in the sequencing data of a study of post-analysis software for immune sequencing data. The TCR beta cDNA libraries contained unique molecular identifiers. T cells numbering about 0.9 to 11 million yielded roughly 500,000 cDNA molecules. TCRdb re-called the PCR reads with MiXCR, one entry per CDR3 protein. The sample lists roughly 150,000 distinct CDR3 sequences, roughly 40% occurring once. Remarks on this clonotype: Its target is not known.

Whole-study findings and limits: Controls showed lower frequencies than patients for several TRBV segments, and TRBV5-6, TRBV5-1 and TRBV20-1 were among these.

The V and J ends lost 6 bases and 0 bases respectively, with 6 bases between them. The CDR3 runs 12 residues. Germline V gives CDR1 SNHLY, CDR2 FYNNEI. This TCR derives from a girl aged 5-17 years with multiple sclerosis. The rearrangement uses TRBV2 and TRBJ2-7; D call uncertain. Sequencing was performed on blood, taken after autologous hematopoietic stem cell transplantation. The CDR3 bases are TGTGCCAGCAGGAGCATCTCCTACGAGCAGTACTTC. Translating it yields CASRSISYEQYF. Using reference TRBV2 and TRBJ2-7 for the parts outside the CDR3, the full variable domain is EPEVTQTPSHQVTQMGQEVILRCVPISNHLYFYWYRQILGQKVEFLVSFYNNEISEKSEIFDDQFSVERPDGSNFTLKIRSTKLEDSAMYFCASRSISYEQYFGPGTRLTVT.